The sequence of this TCR beta chain was determined in a study of metastatic and nonmetastatic thyroid tumors. Study-wide background: From malignant and benign thyroid patients, repertoires in blood and in tumor or nodule tissue were compared. Notes on the study in general: Reports indicated that malignant thyroid tumors showed significantly higher TCR beta diversity than benign nodules did, in blood and tumor.

The entire patient cohort was treatment-naive prior to thyroid surgery. How the authors handled the data: The authors used CDR3 differences across clinicopathological groups to build a distant-metastasis classifier for papillary thyroid cancer. With MiXCR, TCRdb called clones anew from the PCR reads. TCRdb, not the authors, supplied the V and J calls. The sample lists about 13,000 clones, 33% occurring once. The CDR3 is made up of 11 amino acids. Trimming left V 1 base short and J 2 bases short, with 2 bases between. CDR1 is DFQATT and CDR2 is SNEGSKA in the germline V gene (reference sequence). This clone was counted at least ten times. Its matching antigen is unknown. In the same sample, other DNA sequences code for this CDR3.

The chain carries TRBV20-1 and TRBJ1-1; D ambiguous. This receptor was identified in a male donor with papillary thyroid cancer or a benign thyroid nodule (not recorded which). Some clones in this sample may be carry-over from other donors' samples. The sample taken for sequencing was tumor tissue. The DNA for the CDR3 is TGCAGTGCTAGAGTTAACACTGAAGCTTTCTTT. This sequence encodes CSARVNTEAFF.